The 14 T cell receptor beta chains given below trace back to one sample, sequenced in a study of blood T cell repertoires in COVID-19. TCRdb keeps only in-frame clones here, not all; method: immunoSEQ multiplex PCR. The sample shows roughly 70,000 clones, about 90% of them seen only once. Input material: peripheral blood. The receptors here all came from an elderly woman with active COVID-19.

This chain uses TRBV28 with TRBJ2-1, with a weak D call TRBD2 (5 bases). The ends were cut back, 3 bases at V and 7 bases at J, with 16 bases in the middle. Germline V lookup: CDR1 MDHEN, CDR2 SYDVKM. This CDR3 has 15 amino acids. CDR3 DNA: TGTGCCAGCAGTTTGGGGTTGAGCAGACTAAATGAGCAGTTCTTC. Its protein product is CASSLGLSRLNEQFF.

The V call is TRBV7-2, the J call TRBJ1-4; a weak D match, TRBD1 (6 bases). The V and J ends lost 6 bases and 5 bases respectively, with 25 bases between them. The CDR3 loop spans 18 amino acids. CDR1 and CDR2 (germline): SGHTA, FQGNSA. The CDR3 sequence: CASSIRGPPRGVNEKLFF. Here the CDR3 DNA reads TGTGCCAGCAGTATCAGGGGCCCGCCCCGGGGGGTAAATGAAAAACTGTTTTTT. Based on the CDR3 plus reference TRBV7-2 and TRBJ1-4, the full variable domain is GAGVSQSPSNKVTEKGKDVELRCDPISGHTALYWYRQSLGQGLEFLIYFQGNSAPDKSGLPSDRFSAERTGGSVSTLTIQRTQQEDSAVYLCASSIRGPPRGVNEKLFFGSGTQLSVL.

The chain employs TRBV11-2 and TRBJ2-5; 8 nucleotides line up with TRBD2. V was clipped by 1 base and J by 0 bases; unmatched bases: 4. The CDR3 extends over 16 amino acids. Germline assignment: CDR1 SGHAT and CDR2 FQNNGV. The CDR3 bases are TGTGCCAGCAGCTTAGGTTTAGCGGGGTACCAAGAGACCCAGTACTTC. Translated, it gives CASSLGLAGYQETQYF.

CDR3 amino acids: CASTKGDSIPEAFF. In DNA, the CDR3 is TGTGCCAGCACCAAAGGCGACAGTATCCCTGAAGCTTTCTTT. V and J are TRBV6-5 and TRBJ1-1; a possible D gene is TRBD1 (5 bases). The CDR3 is 14 residues long. Germline lookup yields CDR1 MNHEY and CDR2 SVGAGI. V was pared by 7 bases and J by 6 bases, with 18 bases between.

This chain uses TRBV7-9 with TRBJ2-5, with D tentatively TRBD1 (6 bases). This CDR3 spans 15 amino acids. Germline V gene sequence: CDR1 SEHNR, CDR2 FQNEAQ (reference sequence). Between the trimmed V and J ends, which lost 4 bases and 5 bases, there was a span of 17 bases. The CDR3 spells CASSSFDWGRETQYF. CDR3 DNA sequence: TGTGCCAGCAGCTCTTTTGACTGGGGGCGGGAGACCCAGTACTTC.

This clone appeared once. The chain combines TRBV27 with TRBJ2-7, with TRBD1 matching over 9 bases. Germline V lookup: CDR1 MNHEY, CDR2 SMNVEV (reference sequence). Trimming cost V 5 bases and J 5 bases; bases outside gene matches: 4. The CDR3 extends over 13 amino acids. The CDR3 spells CASSRTGVNEQYF. Written as DNA, the CDR3 is TGTGCCAGCAGTAGGACAGGGGTTAACGAGCAGTACTTC.

The J gene is TRBJ1-6, the V gene TRBV7-8; D is perhaps TRBD1 (5 bases). CDR3 length equals 15 residues. V was pared by 4 bases and J by 4 bases, with 11 bases between. Germline values: CDR1 SGHVS, CDR2 FQNEAQ. The CDR3 nucleotides read TGTGCCAGCAGCTCCAGGGTCGGATATAATTCACCCCTCCACTTT. Translating gives CASSSRVGYNSPLHF. Variable domain in full (rest from reference TRBV7-8 and TRBJ1-6): GAGVSQSPRYKVAKRGQDVALRCDPISGHVSLFWYQQALGQGPEFLTYFQNEAQLDKSGLPSDRFFAERPEGSVSTLKIQRTQQEDSAVYLCASSSRVGYNSPLHFGNGTRLTVT.

The CDR3 reads CASSLGPGTRNTGELFF. DNA for the CDR3: TGTGCCAGCAGCTTAGGCCCCGGGACAAGAAACACCGGGGAGCTGTTTTTT. The chain recombines TRBV13 with TRBJ2-2; D is perhaps TRBD1 (6 bases). V gave up 0 bases and J gave up 2 bases, with 13 bases separating them. This CDR3 is built from 17 residues. CDR1 and CDR2 (germline): PRHDT, FYEKMQ (reference sequence). The full variable domain, rest sourced from reference TRBV13 and TRBJ2-2, is AAGVIQSPRHLIKEKRETATLKCYPIPRHDTVYWYQQGPGQDPQFLISFYEKMQSDKGSIPDRFSAQQFSDYHSELNMSSLELGDSALYFCASSLGPGTRNTGELFFGEGSRLTVL.

The chain is built from TRBV4-1 and TRBJ1-2, with a tentative D call TRBD1 (5 bases). V dropped 1 base and J dropped 5 bases, with 14 bases sitting between them. The CDR3 has 15 residues. Germline CDR1 reads MGHRA; CDR2 reads YSYEKL. CDR3 coding DNA: TGCGCCAGCAGCCAAGCGAGTCGGGGGGAGTATGGCTACACCTTC. It yields the protein CASSQASRGEYGYTF.

This rearrangement joins TRBV5-1 to TRBJ1-2; D remains unclear. V lost 4 bases, J lost 1 base, and 14 bases lay in between. This CDR3 spans 15 amino acids. In germline, CDR1 is SGHRS, CDR2 YFSETQ. The CDR3 sequence is CASSLLFILNYGYTF. The CDR3 coding sequence is TGCGCCAGCAGCCTTCTATTTATCCTTAACTATGGCTACACCTTC.

The V call is TRBV3-1 (or the pseudogene TRBV3-2), the J call TRBJ2-1; possible D gene TRBD2, 7 bases. Germline loops: CDR1 LGHDT, CDR2 YNNKEL (reference sequence). V shed 5 bases and J shed 7 bases, with 21 bases lying between them. The CDR3 loop spans 16 amino acids. CDR3 protein: CASSSKGEGLGNEQFF. Here the CDR3 DNA reads TGTGCCAGCAGCTCAAAGGGGGAGGGCCTGGGAAATGAGCAGTTCTTC.

This chain uses TRBV10-3 with TRBJ2-5, with TRBD1 as a possible D gene (5 bases). Germline CDR1 and CDR2: ENHRY and SYGVKD. V lost 2 bases and J lost 7, with 17 bases in between. The CDR3 totals 15 residues. The CDR3 region is CAISEGSGYLGTQYF. CDR3 nucleotide sequence: TGTGCCATCAGTGAGGGGTCAGGGTATTTGGGGACCCAGTACTTC.

The V call is TRBV19, the J call TRBJ2-2; TRBD2 is a possible D gene (6 bases). This CDR3 comprises 17 residues. Trimming removed 3 bases at V and 1 base at J, with 15 bases between. Germline V gene lookup returns CDR1 LNHDA and CDR2 SQIVND (reference sequence). The CDR3: CASSIRRGQGNTGELFF. CDR3 DNA sequence: TGTGCCAGTAGTATTAGGAGGGGCCAGGGGAACACCGGGGAGCTGTTTTTT.

The genes are TRBV6-1 and TRBJ2-1; 7 bases fit TRBD1. The CDR3 is 14 residues long. The V segment lost 3 bases and the J segment 5 bases; nucleotides outside the gene matches: 4. Germline CDR1 and CDR2: MNHNS and SASEGT. CDR3 bases: TGTGCCAGCAGTGAGGGAACAGGGGACAATGAGCAGTTCTTC. Its protein product is CASSEGTGDNEQFF.